This T cell receptor (beta chain) was found in a study of pediatric ulcerative colitis. Study conclusions and caveats: Rectal pinch biopsies may include blood-derived T cells. Compared with controls, ulcerative colitis showed greater blood-rectum clone sharing.

Up to 500,000 reads were sequenced per sample. Clones were sequenced by immunoSEQ multiplex PCR, and TCRdb holds only the in-frame ones, with some missing. The sample has fewer than 20,000 clones; roughly 69% are singletons. A remark on this clone: Its antigen is currently unknown.

In germline, CDR1 is SGDLS, CDR2 YYNGEE. This CDR3 contains 18 residues. Trimming removed 3 bases from V and 11 bases from J; junction bases left unmatched: 20. Rectal tissue came from one to two pinch biopsies taken at colonoscopy. Sequencing was done on a sample of gut tissue. The rearrangement links TRBV9 to TRBJ2-1; 10 bases align to TRBD2. This TCR came from a boy aged 5-17 years with moderate ulcerative colitis. CDR3 sequence (DNA): TGTGCCAGCAGCGCTAGTTTGTTACTAGCGGGGCTATCGGCCAAGCAGTTCTTC. Protein product: CASSASLLLAGLSAKQFF.